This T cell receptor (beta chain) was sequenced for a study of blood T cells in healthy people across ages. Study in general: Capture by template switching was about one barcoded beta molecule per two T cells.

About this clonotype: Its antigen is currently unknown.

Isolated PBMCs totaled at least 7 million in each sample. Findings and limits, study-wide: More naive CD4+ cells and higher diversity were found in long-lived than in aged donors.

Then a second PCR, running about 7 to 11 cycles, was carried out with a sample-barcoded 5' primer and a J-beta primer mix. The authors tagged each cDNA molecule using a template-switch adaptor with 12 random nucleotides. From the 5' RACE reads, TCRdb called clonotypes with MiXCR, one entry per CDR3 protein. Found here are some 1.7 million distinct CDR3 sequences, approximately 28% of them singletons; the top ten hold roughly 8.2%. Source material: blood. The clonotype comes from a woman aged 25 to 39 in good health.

CDR3 amino acids: CASSFTGTGLNIGANVLTF. In nucleotides, the CDR3 is TGTGCCAGCAGCTTTACCGGGACAGGGTTAAATATTGGGGCCAACGTCCTGACTTTC. The rearrangement links TRBV7-2 to TRBJ2-6, with TRBD1 matching over 9 bases. This CDR3 spans 19 amino acids. V lost 3 bases and J lost 3; bases outside the gene matches: 12. CDR1 is SGHTA and CDR2 is FQGNSA in the germline V gene.